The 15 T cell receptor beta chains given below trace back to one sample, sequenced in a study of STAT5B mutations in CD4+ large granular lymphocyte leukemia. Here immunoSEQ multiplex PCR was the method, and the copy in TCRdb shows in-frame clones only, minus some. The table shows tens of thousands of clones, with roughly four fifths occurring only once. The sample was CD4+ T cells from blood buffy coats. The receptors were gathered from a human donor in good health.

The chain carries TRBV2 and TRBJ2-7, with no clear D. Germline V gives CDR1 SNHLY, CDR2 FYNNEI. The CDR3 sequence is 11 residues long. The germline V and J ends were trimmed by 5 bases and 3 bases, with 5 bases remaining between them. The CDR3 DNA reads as TGTGCCAGCAGTCCCTACTACGAGCAGTACTTC. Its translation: CASSPYYEQYF.

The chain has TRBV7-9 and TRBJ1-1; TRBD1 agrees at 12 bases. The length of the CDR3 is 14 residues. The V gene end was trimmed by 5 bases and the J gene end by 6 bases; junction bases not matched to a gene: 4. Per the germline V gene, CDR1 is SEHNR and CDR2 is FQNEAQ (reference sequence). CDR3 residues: CASSGTGGRSEAFF. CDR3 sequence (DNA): TGTGCCAGCAGCGGGACAGGGGGCCGTTCTGAAGCTTTCTTT.

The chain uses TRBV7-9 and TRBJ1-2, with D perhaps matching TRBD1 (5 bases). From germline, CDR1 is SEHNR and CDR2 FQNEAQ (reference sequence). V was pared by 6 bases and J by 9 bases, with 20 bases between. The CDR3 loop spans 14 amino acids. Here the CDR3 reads CASRLTGSRGSYTF. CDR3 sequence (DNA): TGTGCCAGCAGATTAACAGGTTCCCGGGGGAGCTACACCTTC.

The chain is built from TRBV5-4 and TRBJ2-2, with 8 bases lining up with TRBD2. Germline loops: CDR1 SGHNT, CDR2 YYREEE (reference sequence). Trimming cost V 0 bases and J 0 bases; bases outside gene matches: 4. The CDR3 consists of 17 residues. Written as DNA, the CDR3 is TGTGCCAGCAGCTTGGCCGGGGGGGTAACGAACACCGGGGAGCTGTTTTTT. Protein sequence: CASSLAGGVTNTGELFF.

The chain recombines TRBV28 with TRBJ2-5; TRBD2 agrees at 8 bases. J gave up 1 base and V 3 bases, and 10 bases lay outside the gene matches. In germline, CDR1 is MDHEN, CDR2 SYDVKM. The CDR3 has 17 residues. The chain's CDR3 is CASSFGSASGLQETQYF. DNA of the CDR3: TGTGCCAGCAGTTTCGGCTCGGCTAGCGGGCTCCAAGAGACCCAGTACTTC.

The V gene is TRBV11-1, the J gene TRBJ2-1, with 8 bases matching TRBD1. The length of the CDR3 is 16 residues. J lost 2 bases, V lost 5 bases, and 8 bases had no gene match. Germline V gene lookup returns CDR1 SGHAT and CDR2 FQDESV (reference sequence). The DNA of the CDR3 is TGTGCCAGCAGCGCCCTGACAGGGGAGGCCTACAATGAGCAGTTCTTC. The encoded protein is CASSALTGEAYNEQFF.

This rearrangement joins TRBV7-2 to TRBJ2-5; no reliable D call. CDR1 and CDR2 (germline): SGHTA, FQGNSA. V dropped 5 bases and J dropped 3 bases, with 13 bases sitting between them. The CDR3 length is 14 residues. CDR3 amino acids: CASSPRPRKETQYF. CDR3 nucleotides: TGTGCCAGCAGCCCCCGCCCCCGAAAAGAGACCCAGTACTTC.

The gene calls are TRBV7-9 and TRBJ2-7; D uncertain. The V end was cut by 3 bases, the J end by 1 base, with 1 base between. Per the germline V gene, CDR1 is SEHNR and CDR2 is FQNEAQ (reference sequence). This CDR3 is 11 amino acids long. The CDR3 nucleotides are TGTGCCAGCAGCTTTTCCTACGAGCAGTACTTC. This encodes CASSFSYEQYF.

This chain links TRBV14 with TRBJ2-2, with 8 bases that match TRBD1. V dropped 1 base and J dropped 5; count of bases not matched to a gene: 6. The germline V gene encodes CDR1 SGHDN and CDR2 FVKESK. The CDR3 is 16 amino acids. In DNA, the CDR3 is TGTGCCAGCAGCCAAGGTCCAGGGGGCCGAACCGGGGAGCTGTTTTTT. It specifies CASSQGPGGRTGELFF.

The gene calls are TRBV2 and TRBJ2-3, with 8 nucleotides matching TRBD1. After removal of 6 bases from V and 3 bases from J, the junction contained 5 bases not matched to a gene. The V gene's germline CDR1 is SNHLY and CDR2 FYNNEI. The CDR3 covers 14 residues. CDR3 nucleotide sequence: TGTGCCAGCAGCGACAGGGGTAGGACAGATACGCAGTATTTT. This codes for CASSDRGRTDTQYF.

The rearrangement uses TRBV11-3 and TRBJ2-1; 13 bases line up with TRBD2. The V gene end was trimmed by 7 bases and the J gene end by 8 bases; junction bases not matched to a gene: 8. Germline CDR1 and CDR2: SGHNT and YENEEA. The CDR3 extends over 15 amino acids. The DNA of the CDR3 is TGTGCCAGCACCCCCGGGACTAGCGGGATCTATGAGCAGTTCTTC. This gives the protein CASTPGTSGIYEQFF.

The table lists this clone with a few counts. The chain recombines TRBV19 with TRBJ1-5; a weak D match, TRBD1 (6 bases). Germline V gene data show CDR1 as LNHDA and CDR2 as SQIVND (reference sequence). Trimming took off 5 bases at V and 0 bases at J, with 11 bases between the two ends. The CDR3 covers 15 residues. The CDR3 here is CASSWTANSNQPQHF. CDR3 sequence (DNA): TGTGCCAGTAGTTGGACAGCTAATAGCAATCAGCCCCAGCATTTT.

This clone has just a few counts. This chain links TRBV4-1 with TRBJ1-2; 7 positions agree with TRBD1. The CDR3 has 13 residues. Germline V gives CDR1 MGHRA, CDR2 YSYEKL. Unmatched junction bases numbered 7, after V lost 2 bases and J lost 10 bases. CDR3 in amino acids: CASSQNGQVDYTF. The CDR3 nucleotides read TGCGCCAGCAGCCAAAACGGACAGGTGGACTACACCTTC.

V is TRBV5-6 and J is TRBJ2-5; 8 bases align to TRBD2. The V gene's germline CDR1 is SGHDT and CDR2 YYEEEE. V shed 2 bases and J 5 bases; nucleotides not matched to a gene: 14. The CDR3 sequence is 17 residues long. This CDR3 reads CASSLEGSPSGGETQYF. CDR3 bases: TGTGCCAGCAGCTTAGAAGGCAGCCCAAGCGGGGGTGAGACCCAGTACTTC. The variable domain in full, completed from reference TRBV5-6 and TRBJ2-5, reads DAGVTQSPTHLIKTRGQQVTLRCSPKSGHDTVSWYQQALGQGPQFIFQYYEEEERQRGNFPDRFSGHQFPNYSSELNVNALLLGDSALYLCASSLEGSPSGGETQYFGPGTRLLVL.

CDR3 sequence: CASTSKGGNYGYTF. The CDR3 coding sequence is TGCGCCAGCACCTCTAAGGGGGGCAACTATGGCTACACCTTC. V and J are TRBV5-1 and TRBJ1-2; a possible D gene is TRBD1 (6 bases). The CDR3 runs to 14 residues. Germline V lookup: CDR1 SGHRS, CDR2 YFSETQ. Trimming took 6 bases from V and 2 from J, leaving 14 bases between them.